The 2 T cell receptor beta chains below were found in one sample sequenced in a study of blood T cell repertoires in COVID-19. Sequenced by immunoSEQ multiplex PCR; TCRdb stores in-frame clones only, minus some. The data hold roughly 80,000 clones, with about 90% observed a single time. The sample was peripheral blood. Receptors originate from a man older than 75 in a cohort sampled during active COVID-19.

The gene calls are TRBV21-1 and TRBJ1-6. TRBV21-1 is classified as a pseudogene. This CDR3 comprises 13 residues. As DNA, the CDR3 is TGTGCCAGCAGCATGGGGAGAGAACACTCCCTCCACTTT. Translation gives CASSMGREHSLHF.

V is TRBV6-1 and J is TRBJ1-2; 8 bases are shared with TRBD1. V lost 0 bases, J lost 4 bases, and 7 bases stayed unmatched. This CDR3 has 16 residues. CDR1 and CDR2 from the germline V gene are MNHNS and SASEGT. This CDR3 is CASSEAGAGGTYGYTF. In nucleotides, the CDR3 is TGTGCCAGCAGTGAAGCTGGGGCAGGGGGCACCTATGGCTACACCTTC.